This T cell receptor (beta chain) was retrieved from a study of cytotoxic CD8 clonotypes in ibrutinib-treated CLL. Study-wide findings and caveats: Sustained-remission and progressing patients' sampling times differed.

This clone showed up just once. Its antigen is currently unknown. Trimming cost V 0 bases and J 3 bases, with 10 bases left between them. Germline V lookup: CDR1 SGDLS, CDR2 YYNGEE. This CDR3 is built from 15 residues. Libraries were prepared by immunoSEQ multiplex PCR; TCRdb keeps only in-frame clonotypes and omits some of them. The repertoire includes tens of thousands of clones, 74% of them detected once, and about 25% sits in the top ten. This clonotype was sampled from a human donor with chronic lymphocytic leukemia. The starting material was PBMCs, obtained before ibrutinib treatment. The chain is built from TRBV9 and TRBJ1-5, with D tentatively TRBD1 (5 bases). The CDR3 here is CASSVGGDPNQPQHF. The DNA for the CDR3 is TGTGCCAGCAGCGTAGGGGGGGATCCCAATCAGCCCCAGCATTTT.